This T cell receptor beta chain emerged from a study of blood T cell repertoires in COVID-19. Turning to the study itself: Acute and convalescent COVID-19 specimens originated in the United States, Italy and Spain.

V was trimmed by 7 bases and J by 6 bases, leaving 17 bases between them. Germline CDR1 is SGHRS and CDR2 is YFSETQ. The CDR3 extends over 14 amino acids. For recovered donors of Cohort 3, there were two negative PCRs, clearance, or symptom resolution. This clone was seen only once. The repertoire was sequenced with immunoSEQ multiplex PCR; TCRdb's copy has only in-frame clones and lacks some. The data contain about 160,000 clones, about 90% of them singletons. The sample was PBMCs or T cells enriched from blood (not recorded which). The chain links TRBV5-1 to TRBJ2-1; D is possibly TRBD2 (5 bases). This TCR came from a woman between 50 and 59 years old who had recovered from COVID-19. The CDR3 bases are TGCGCCAGCCACCTCGGGGTCGAACCCAATGAGCAGTTCTTC. This gives the protein CASHLGVEPNEQFF.